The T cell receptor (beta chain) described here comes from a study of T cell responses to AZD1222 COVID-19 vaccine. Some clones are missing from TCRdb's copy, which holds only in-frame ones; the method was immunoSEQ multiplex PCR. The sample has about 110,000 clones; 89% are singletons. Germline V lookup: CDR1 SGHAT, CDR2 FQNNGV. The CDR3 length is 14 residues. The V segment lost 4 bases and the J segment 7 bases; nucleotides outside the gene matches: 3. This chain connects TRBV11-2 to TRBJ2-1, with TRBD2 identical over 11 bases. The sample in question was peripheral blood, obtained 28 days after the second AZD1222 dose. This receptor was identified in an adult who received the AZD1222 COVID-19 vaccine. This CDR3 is CASSSIAGGNEQFF. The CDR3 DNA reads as TGTGCCAGCAGCTCGATAGCGGGAGGGAATGAGCAGTTCTTC.